This T cell receptor beta chain derives from a study of T cells in Graves' hyperthyroidism and ophthalmopathy. V shed 4 bases and J 3 bases; nucleotides not matched to a gene: 10. Germline V gene sequence: CDR1 DFQATT, CDR2 SNEGSKA (reference sequence). The CDR3 is 15 residues long. TCR beta CDR3 sequences were amplified from RNA transcripts. The TCR CDR3 first-round RT-PCR relied on the HTBI primer set. Via MiXCR, TCRdb re-called the multiplex PCR reads, giving one row per CDR3 protein. The repertoire has roughly 500,000 distinct CDR3 sequences, roughly 23% of them found once; the top ten carry approximately 49%.

This clonotype originated in a woman between 65 and 79 years old with Graves' ophthalmopathy. The rearrangement uses TRBV20-1 and TRBJ2-7, with 9 bases matching TRBD2. Material: blood. The CDR3 DNA reads as TGCAGTGCTACGGACCCTAGCGGGAAGGGCTACGAGCAGTACTTC. It specifies CSATDPSGKGYEQYF.